The clone carrying this T cell receptor (beta chain) showed up many times. Its antigen is currently unknown. The source of the sample is a study of tumor and adjacent non-tumor tissue in lung cancer. Findings and limits, study-wide: Tumor repertoires had a smaller top 100 clone share than normal lung. Tumor tissue had significantly higher TCR diversity than normal lung.

No cell sorting was done before RNA was extracted from the tissue. The library came from three nested PCR rounds adapted from ARM-PCR protocols. MiXCR, run by TCRdb on the multiplex PCR reads, gives a single entry per CDR3 protein. The profile shows over 60,000 distinct CDR3 sequences, around 85% of them singletons. J lost 6 bases, V lost 0 bases, and 3 bases had no gene match. This CDR3 region has 14 residues. CDR1 is SGHRS, CDR2 YFSETQ, per germline. The rearrangement joins TRBV5-1 to TRBJ1-1, with 9 bases that match TRBD1. The receptor was isolated from a woman in her 50s with non-small cell lung cancer. The source material was lung tumor tissue. CDR3 coding DNA: TGCGCCAGCAGCTTGGCGGGGACAGGGCCTGAAGCTTTCTTT. Its translation: CASSLAGTGPEAFF.